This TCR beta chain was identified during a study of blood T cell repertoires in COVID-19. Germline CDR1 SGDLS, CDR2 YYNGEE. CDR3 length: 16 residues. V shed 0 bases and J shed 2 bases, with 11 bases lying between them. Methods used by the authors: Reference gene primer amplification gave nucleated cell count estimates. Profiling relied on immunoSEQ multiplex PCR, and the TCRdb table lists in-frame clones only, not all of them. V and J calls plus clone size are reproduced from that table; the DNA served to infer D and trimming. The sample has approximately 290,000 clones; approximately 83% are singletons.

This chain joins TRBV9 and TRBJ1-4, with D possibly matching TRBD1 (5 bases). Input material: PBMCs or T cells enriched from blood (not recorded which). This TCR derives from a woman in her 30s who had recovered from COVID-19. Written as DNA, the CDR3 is TGTGCCAGCAGCGTAGGGCGGGGGGGGACTAATGAAAAACTGTTTTTT. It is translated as CASSVGRGGTNEKLFF.